This TCR beta chain stems from a study of T cell changes during pregnancy in multiple sclerosis (dated by TCRdb to about 2019). Looking at the study overall: In women with multiple sclerosis, the researchers looked at how the T cell repertoire shifted as pregnancy progressed.

Taken from the germline V gene, the CDR1 and CDR2 loops are MNHNS and SASEGT. V and J are trimmed by 3 bases and 4 bases, and the gene matches miss 8 bases of the junction. From the cysteine through the phenylalanine, the CDR3 covers 16 amino acids. Only the CDR3 region is kept as DNA, spanning 48 bases read in frame from base 1. This clone registers as medium-sized (0.01 to 0.1%) within its sample. It has no known antigen specificity. Base qualities are not provided; no much larger clone lies one nucleotide away. Preparation of the library involved the immunoSEQ multiplex PCR assay. TCRdb holds this immuneACCESS table with in-frame rearrangements only. Some clones are missing; in checked studies, unresolved V genes explain under half, and the rest has no known cause. Recorded for this sample are some 30,000 clones; about 88% of them occurred a single time. The ten largest clones represent 6% to 7% of the sample.

The rearrangement combines TRBV6-1 with TRBJ2-5; 10 bases in the middle match TRBD1. The sequences come from CD8+ T cells from peripheral blood mononuclear cells, collected after pregnancy. The source of this sequence is a female donor with multiple sclerosis, enrolled in a pregnancy study. The sequenced DNA is TGTGCCAGCAGTGACCCCCCGGGACAGGGGAGAGAGACCCAGTACTTC. Translated, this gives CASSDPPGQGRETQYF.